This T cell receptor (beta chain) was identified during a study of metastatic and nonmetastatic thyroid tumors. Whole-study findings and limits: For both blood and tumor, malignant thyroid tumors reportedly showed significantly higher TCR beta diversity than benign nodules did.

TCRdb recomputed clones from the PCR reads via MiXCR. The repertoire holds tens of thousands of clones, approximately 20% seen once, with 3.8% in the top ten. The sample holds many counts of this clone. Its antigen is as yet unknown. Thyroid surgery had not been preceded by any treatment in any patient. Per the germline V gene, CDR1 is MNHEY and CDR2 is SMNVEV (reference sequence). V gave up 6 bases and J gave up 7 bases, with 15 bases separating them. The CDR3 length is 13 residues. The source of this sequence is a male donor with papillary thyroid cancer or a benign thyroid nodule (not recorded which). Some clones in this sample may be carry-over from other donors' samples. Input material: blood. The chain has TRBV27 and TRBJ1-1; maybe TRBD1 (6 bases). The CDR3 nucleotides read TGTGCCAGCAGCCCACAGGGAATGGGTGAAGCTTTCTTT. Residues: CASSPQGMGEAFF.